Sequencing of this TCR beta chain was carried out in a study of control samples from healthy donors and cancer patients. The V gene's germline CDR1 is MDHEN and CDR2 SYDVKM. CDR3 length: 14 amino acids. V lost 3 bases and J 0 bases, leaving 8 bases between the germline ends. This clone was seen just once. Libraries were prepared by immunoSEQ multiplex PCR; TCRdb keeps only in-frame clonotypes and omits some of them. The sample holds roughly 74,000 clones, around 94% seen once. The receptor was isolated from a woman younger than 30 in good health. The V and J genes are TRBV28 and TRBJ1-2; unclear D gene. The sequenced material came from blood. The CDR3 DNA follows: TGTGCCAGCAGTTTGGACGGAGCTAACTATGGCTACACCTTC. It translates to CASSLDGANYGYTF.